This T cell receptor (beta chain) was found in a study of blood T cells in healthy people across ages (dated by TCRdb to about 2015). Describing the broader study: Template switching captured roughly one uniquely barcoded TCR beta cDNA molecule per two T cells in model experiments. For two donors (one aged 18 to 29 and one aged 80 or older), the study analyzed two additional independent replicas of 1 million unique cDNA reads from the same blood draw. Using deep sequencing normalized with unique cDNA molecular identifiers, the study measured how TCR beta repertoire diversity changes with age. To avoid experimental bias, donors of different ages were randomly spread across the sequencing lanes. Donors were grouped into four age groups: young (average approximately 15 years), middle-aged (under 40), aged (roughly 62) and long-lived (around 80).

The CDR3 holds 14 amino acids from the cysteine to the phenylalanine. The only DNA kept is the CDR3, 42 bases in frame from the first base. The V end gives up 6 bases and the J end 6 bases, leaving 6 bases in the junction not matched to a gene. The germline V gene yields ENHRY for CDR1 and SYGVKD for CDR2. What the research found in general, with its limitations: Conclusive comparison of naive and antigen-experienced compartments was prevented by the profiling of bulk unsorted PBMCs. The CMV infection status of donors was not known, potentially confounding age-related changes in expanded clonotypes. Observed TCR beta diversity per million T cells fell roughly linearly with age, and a significant reduction was already apparent by age around 44. A strong correlation was found between observed TCR beta diversity and the percentage of naive T cells measured by flow cytometry. Estimates of total diversity based on one million sequenced T cells were considered lower bounds and underestimates. Compared with the aged group, the long-lived group had more naive CD4+ T cells, fewer expanded clones and increased TCR diversity, suggesting age selection.

Libraries were built with 5' RACE. TCRdb lists the instrument as Illumina HiSeq 2500. A second PCR of about 7 to 12 cycles was run with a J-beta primer mix and a sample-barcoded 5' primer. Each TCR beta cDNA molecule received a unique molecular identifier from a template-switch 5' adaptor carrying 12 random nucleotides. Each sample yielded at least 3 million CDR3-containing paired-end reads. All of the RNA was converted into first-strand cDNA using the Mint cDNA synthesis kit, with a TRBC-specific oligonucleotide serving as the primer. Following uracil-DNA glycosylase treatment, all cDNA underwent a first 18-cycle PCR with the universal primers M1SS and BC2_uni_R. On the authors' methods: For normalization, 1 million high-quality reads were randomly selected from each sample, with every read carrying a distinct molecular identifier. Reads with shared molecular identifiers were discarded instead of being binned into consensus sequences. MiTCR, set to a Q25 quality threshold and the strictest error-elimination algorithm, was used for CDR3 identification, clonotype clustering and error correction. A nonparametric unseen species model using Euler transformation provided a lower-bound estimate of total TCR beta diversity. Clones were called with MiXCR by TCRdb after fastp trimmed the public reads at Q25, and only in-frame beta chains were retained. Merged by CDR3 protein, the rows form single entries marked with the most common genes and DNA. These V and J calls derive from TCRdb rather than the authors' analysis. This sample lists roughly 570,000 distinct CDR3 sequences; 25% to 30% were detected once. Clones ranked in the top ten supply less than 20% of the sample.

The donors were 40 or so Caucasian individuals from Russia, aged roughly 6 to 100 years, who were systemically healthy. Around 9.9 milliliters of peripheral blood were collected from each donor into EDTA-treated Vacutainer tubes. Ficoll-Paque density-gradient centrifugation was used to isolate PBMCs, with at least 6.5 million obtained per sample. Total RNA was extracted from PBMCs with Trizol reagent, with at least 6 micrograms obtained per sample. Naive CD45RAhigh/CD27high T cell percentages were measured by flow cytometry on a PBMC aliquot from every donor. In the case of this clonotype: Its recognized antigen is unknown. Base qualities are missing; no much larger clone stands one base away.

Recombination linked TRBV10-3 to TRBJ1-1; the central 11 bases match TRBD1. What was sequenced was blood. The receptor was isolated from a woman in her 70s in good health. The CDR3 protein: CAIRRTGGASEAFF. The DNA sequence is TGTGCCATCAGGAGGACAGGGGGCGCTTCTGAAGCTTTCTTT.